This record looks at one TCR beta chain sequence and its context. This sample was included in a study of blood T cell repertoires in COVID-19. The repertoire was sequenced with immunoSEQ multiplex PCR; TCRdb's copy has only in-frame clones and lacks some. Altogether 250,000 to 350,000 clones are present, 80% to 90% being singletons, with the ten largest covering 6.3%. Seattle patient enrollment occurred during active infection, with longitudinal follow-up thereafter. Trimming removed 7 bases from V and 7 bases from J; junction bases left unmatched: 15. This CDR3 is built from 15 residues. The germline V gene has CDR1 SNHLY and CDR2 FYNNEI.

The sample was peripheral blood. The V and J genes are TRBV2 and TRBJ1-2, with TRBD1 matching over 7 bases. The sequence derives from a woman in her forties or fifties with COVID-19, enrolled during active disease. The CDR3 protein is CASNQEDRTLFGYTF. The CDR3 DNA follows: TGTGCCAGCAATCAGGAGGACAGGACTTTATTTGGCTACACCTTC.